A single T cell receptor (beta chain) is shown here with its context. Its antigen is undetermined. TCRdb's table, derived via immunoSEQ multiplex PCR, lists solely in-frame clones and lacks some. Of over 40,000 clones listed, around 83% are singletons. The entry originates in a study of radiotherapy plus CTLA-4 blockade in lung cancer. Whole-study findings and limits: Early blood T cell clone changes and increased post-radiation serum interferon-beta were reportedly the strongest response predictors. Some TCR clones had been derived from tumors. These clones expanded in peripheral blood after radiotherapy plus ipilimumab.

CDR1 and CDR2 from the germline V gene are SGHRS and YFSETQ. CDR3 size: 14 residues. V trimming: 4 bases; J trimming: 4 bases; junction bases outside the gene matches: 5. The sequence came from a human donor with non-small cell lung cancer who had stable disease on radiotherapy plus ipilimumab. This sequence joins TRBV5-1 and TRBJ1-1, with 9 bases lining up with TRBD1. Specimen: peripheral blood, collected from a patient treated with radiotherapy plus ipilimumab. CDR3 amino acids: CASSRDREVTEAFF. The CDR3, as DNA: TGCGCCAGCAGCCGGGACAGGGAAGTCACTGAAGCTTTCTTT.